This TCR beta chain was recorded in a study of shared clonotypes between healthy human individuals. The length of the CDR3 is 13 residues. In germline, CDR1 is SGHAT, CDR2 FQNNGV. V was trimmed by 3 bases and J by 4 bases, leaving 7 bases between them. Study results and limitations: Among the subsets, naive ones generally showed larger estimated richness than memory ones.

About this clone itself: Its antigen is currently unknown. In the same sample, other DNA sequences code for this CDR3.

Naive CD8 cells comprised CD45RO-negative, CCR7-positively selected cells, excluding terminally differentiated effector memory CD45RA+ cells. In the original processing: ImmunoSEQ supplied junction-only sequences lacking quality scores, so filtering was different. Method: immunoSEQ multiplex PCR; TCRdb's copy keeps in-frame clones and lacks some. From that table come the V and J calls and clone size; the DNA was used to work out D and trimming. The profile shows about 2.1 million clones, around 93% of them singletons. This chain links TRBV11-2 with TRBJ1-5; D is unresolved. This TCR came from a man in his late teens or twenties in good health. Some clones in this sample may be carry-over from other donors' samples. Sequenced: naive CD8+ T cells from PBMCs. The CDR3 DNA sequence: TGTGCCAGCAGCTTTGGATCAAATCAGCCCCAGCATTTT. This sequence encodes CASSFGSNQPQHF.